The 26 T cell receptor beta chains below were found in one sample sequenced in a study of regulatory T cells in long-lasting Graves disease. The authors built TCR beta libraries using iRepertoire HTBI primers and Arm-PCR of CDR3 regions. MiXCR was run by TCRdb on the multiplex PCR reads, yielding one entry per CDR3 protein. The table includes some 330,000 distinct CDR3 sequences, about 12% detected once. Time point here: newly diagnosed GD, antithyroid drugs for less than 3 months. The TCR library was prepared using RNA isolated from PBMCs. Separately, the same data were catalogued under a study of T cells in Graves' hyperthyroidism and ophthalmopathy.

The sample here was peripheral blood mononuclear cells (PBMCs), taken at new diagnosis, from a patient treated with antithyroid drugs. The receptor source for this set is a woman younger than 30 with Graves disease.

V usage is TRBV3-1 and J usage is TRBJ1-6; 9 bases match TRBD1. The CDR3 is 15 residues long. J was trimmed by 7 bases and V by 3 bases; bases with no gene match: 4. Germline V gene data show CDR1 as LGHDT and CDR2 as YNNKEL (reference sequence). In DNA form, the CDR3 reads TGTGCCAGCAGCCATTGGACAGGGGACAATTCACCCCTCCACTTT. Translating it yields CASSHWTGDNSPLHF.

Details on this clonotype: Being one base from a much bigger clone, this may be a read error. The CDR3 DNA sequence: TGTGCCAGCAGCTTACTCCGTCGAATTGAGGGTTCAGCCCTCCACTTT. This gives the protein CASSLLRRIEGSALHF. The gene calls are TRBV11-1 and TRBJ1-6; no definite D call. The CDR3 runs to 16 residues. CDR1 and CDR2 from the germline V gene are SGHAT and FQDESV (reference sequence).

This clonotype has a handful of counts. The CDR3 nucleotides are TGTGCCAGCTCACCCGGGACAGGGATTTCACCCCTCCACTTT. This translates into CASSPGTGISPLHF. The rearrangement uses TRBV27 and TRBJ1-6, with TRBD1 identical over 9 bases. CDR1 is MNHEY and CDR2 is SMNVEV in the germline V gene (reference sequence). The CDR3 runs to 14 residues. Trimming removed 8 bases from V and 9 bases from J; junction bases left unmatched: 8.

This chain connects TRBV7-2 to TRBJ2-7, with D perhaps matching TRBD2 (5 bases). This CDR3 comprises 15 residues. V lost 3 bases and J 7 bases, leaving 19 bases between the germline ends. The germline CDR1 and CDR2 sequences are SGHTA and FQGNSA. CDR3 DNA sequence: TGTGCCAGCAGCTTGGCCTTCACGCGGGTGCGTGAGCAGTACTTC. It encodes CASSLAFTRVREQYF.

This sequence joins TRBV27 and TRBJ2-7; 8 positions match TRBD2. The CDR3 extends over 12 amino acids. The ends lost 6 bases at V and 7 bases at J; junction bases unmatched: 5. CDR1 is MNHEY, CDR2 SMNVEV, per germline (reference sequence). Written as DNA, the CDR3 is TGTGCCAGCAGGGCTAGCGGGCAGGAGCAGTACTTC. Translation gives CASRASGQEQYF.

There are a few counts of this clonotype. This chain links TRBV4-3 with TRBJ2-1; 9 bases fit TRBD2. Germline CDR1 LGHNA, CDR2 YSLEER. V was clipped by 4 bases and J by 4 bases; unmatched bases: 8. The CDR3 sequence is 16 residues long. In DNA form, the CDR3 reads TGCGCCAGCAGCCTGAATAGCGGGGGCTCTTACAATGAGCAGTTCTTC. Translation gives CASSLNSGGSYNEQFF.

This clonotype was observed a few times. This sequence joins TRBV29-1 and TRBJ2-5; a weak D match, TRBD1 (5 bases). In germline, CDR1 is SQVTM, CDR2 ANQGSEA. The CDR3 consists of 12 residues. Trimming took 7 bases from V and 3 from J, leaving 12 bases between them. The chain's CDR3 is CSGGRAKETQYF. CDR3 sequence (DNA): TGCAGCGGTGGCAGGGCTAAAGAGACCCAGTACTTC.

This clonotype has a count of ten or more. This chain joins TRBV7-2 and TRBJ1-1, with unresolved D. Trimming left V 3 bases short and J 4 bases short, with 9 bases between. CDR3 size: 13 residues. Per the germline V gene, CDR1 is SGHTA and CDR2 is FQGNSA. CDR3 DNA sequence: TGTGCCAGCAGCTTTATTAGGGCCACTGAAGCTTTCTTT. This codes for CASSFIRATEAFF.

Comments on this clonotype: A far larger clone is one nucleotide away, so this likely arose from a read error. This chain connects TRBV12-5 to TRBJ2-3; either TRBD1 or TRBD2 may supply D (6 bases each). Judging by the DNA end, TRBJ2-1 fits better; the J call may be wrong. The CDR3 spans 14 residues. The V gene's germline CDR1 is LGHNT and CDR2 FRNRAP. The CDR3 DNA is TGTGCTAGTGGTTTTGGGGCAGGGGACTATGAGCAGTTCTTC. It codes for CASGFGAGDYEQFF.

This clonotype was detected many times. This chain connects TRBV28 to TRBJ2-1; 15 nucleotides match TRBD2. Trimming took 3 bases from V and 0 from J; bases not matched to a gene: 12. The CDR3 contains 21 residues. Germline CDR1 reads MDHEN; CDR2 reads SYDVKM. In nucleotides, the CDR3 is TGTGCCAGCAGTTTCTCTACCGGGACTAGCGGGAGGATTAACTCCTACAATGAGCAGTTCTTC. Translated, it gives CASSFSTGTSGRINSYNEQFF. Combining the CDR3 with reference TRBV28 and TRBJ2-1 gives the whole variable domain DVKVTQSSRYLVKRTGEKVFLECVQDMDHENMFWYRQDPGLGLRLIYFSYDVKMKEKGDIPEGYSVSREKKERFSLILESASTNQTSMYLCASSFSTGTSGRINSYNEQFFGPGTRLTVL.

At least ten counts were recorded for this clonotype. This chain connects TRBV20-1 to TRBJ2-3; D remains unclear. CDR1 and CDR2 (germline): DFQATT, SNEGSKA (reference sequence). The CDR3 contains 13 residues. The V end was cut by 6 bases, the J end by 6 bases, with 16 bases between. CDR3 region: CSARASVADTQYF. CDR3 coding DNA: TGCAGTGCCCGGGCCTCTGTCGCCGATACGCAGTATTTT.

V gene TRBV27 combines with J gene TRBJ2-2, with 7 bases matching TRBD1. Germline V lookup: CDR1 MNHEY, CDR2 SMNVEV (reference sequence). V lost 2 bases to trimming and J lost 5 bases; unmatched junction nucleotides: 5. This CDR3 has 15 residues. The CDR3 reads CASSLKQGRTGELFF. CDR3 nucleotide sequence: TGTGCCAGCAGTTTAAAACAGGGGCGTACCGGGGAGCTGTTTTTT.

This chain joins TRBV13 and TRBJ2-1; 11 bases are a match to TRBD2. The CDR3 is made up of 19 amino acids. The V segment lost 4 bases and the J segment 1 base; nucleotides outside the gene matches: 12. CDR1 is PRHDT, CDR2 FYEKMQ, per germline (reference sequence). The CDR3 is CASSSLVSGGGISYNEQFF. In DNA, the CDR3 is TGTGCCAGCAGCTCCCTGGTTAGCGGGGGGGGGATATCCTACAATGAGCAGTTCTTC. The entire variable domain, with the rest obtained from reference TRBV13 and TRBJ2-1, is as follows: AAGVIQSPRHLIKEKRETATLKCYPIPRHDTVYWYQQGPGQDPQFLISFYEKMQSDKGSIPDRFSAQQFSDYHSELNMSSLELGDSALYFCASSSLVSGGGISYNEQFFGPGTRLTVL.

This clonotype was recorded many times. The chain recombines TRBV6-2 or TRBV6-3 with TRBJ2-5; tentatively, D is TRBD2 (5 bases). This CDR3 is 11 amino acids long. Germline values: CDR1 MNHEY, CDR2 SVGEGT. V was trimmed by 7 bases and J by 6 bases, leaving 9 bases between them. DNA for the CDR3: TGTGCCAGCACTAACGGGAAGACCCAGTACTTC. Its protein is CASTNGKTQYF.

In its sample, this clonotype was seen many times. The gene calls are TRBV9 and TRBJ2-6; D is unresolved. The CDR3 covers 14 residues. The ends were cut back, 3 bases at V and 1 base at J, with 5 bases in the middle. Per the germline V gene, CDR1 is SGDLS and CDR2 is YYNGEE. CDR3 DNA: TGTGCCAGCAGCGCATTTTCTGGGGCCAACGTCCTGACTTTC. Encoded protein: CASSAFSGANVLTF. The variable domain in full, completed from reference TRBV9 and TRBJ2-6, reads DSGVTQTPKHLITATGQRVTLRCSPRSGDLSVYWYQQSLDQGLQFLIQYYNGEERAKGNILERFSAQQFPDLHSELNLSSLELGDSALYFCASSAFSGANVLTFGAGSRLTVL.

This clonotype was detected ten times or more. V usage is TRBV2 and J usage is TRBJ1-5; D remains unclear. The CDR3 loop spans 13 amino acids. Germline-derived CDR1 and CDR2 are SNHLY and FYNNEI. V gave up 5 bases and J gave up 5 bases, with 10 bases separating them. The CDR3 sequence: CASSPTKYQPQHF. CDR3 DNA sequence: TGTGCCAGCAGTCCAACTAAGTATCAGCCCCAGCATTTT.

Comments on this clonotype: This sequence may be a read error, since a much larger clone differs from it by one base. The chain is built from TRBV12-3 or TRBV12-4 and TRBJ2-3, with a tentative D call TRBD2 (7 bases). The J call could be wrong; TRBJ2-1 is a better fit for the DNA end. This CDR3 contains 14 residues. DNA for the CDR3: TGTGCCAGCAGCCGGGGGGCCCGACTCGCTGAGCAGTTCTTC. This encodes CASSRGARLAEQFF.

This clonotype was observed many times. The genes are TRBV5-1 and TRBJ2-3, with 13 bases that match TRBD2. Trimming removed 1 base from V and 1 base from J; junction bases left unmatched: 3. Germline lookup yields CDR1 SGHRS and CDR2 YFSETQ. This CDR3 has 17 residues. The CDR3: CASSLWTSGGRTDTQYF. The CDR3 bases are TGCGCCAGCAGCTTGTGGACTAGCGGGGGACGCACAGATACGCAGTATTTT.

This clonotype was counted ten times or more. The CDR3 reads CSGGPGGRWKTSGDEQFF. The CDR3 DNA reads as TGCAGCGGGGGCCCGGGGGGTAGGTGGAAGACGTCAGGGGATGAGCAGTTCTTC. The gene calls are TRBV29-1 and TRBJ2-1; the D gene is possibly TRBD2 (7 bases). Trimming shortened V by 7 bases and J by 8 bases, and 33 bases separated the two germline ends. Germline values: CDR1 SQVTM, CDR2 ANQGSEA. The CDR3 runs 18 residues.

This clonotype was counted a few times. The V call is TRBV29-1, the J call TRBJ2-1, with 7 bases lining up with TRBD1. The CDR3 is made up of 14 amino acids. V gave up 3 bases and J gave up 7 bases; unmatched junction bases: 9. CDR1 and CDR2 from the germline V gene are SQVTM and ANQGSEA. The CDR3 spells CSVDLPVQGNEQFF. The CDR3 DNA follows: TGCAGCGTTGACCTCCCTGTACAGGGGAATGAGCAGTTCTTC.

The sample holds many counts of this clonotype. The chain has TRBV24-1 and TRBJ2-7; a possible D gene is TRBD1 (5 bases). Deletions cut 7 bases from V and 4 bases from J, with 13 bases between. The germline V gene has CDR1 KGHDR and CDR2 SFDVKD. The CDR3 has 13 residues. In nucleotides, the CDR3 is TGTGCCACCAGCGACAGAGCACTTTACGAGCAGTACTTC. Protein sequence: CATSDRALYEQYF.

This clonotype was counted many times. For the CDR3, the DNA is TGTGCCAGCAGGCGACAGGTTAGCAATCAGCCCCAGCATTTT. It is translated as CASRRQVSNQPQHF. The chain combines TRBV6-1 with TRBJ1-5; D may be TRBD1 (6 bases). Deletions cut 6 bases from V and 0 bases from J, with 9 bases between. Germline assignment: CDR1 MNHNS and CDR2 SASEGT. CDR3 size: 14 residues.

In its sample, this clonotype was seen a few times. The CDR3 loop reads CASSQGPVTYEQYF. CDR3 nucleotide sequence: TGCGCCAGCAGCCAAGGACCAGTTACCTACGAGCAGTACTTC. The chain employs TRBV4-1 and TRBJ2-7; D remains ambiguous. The CDR3 extends over 14 amino acids. Trimming cost V 1 base and J 2 bases, with 9 bases left between them. Germline V gives CDR1 MGHRA, CDR2 YSYEKL.

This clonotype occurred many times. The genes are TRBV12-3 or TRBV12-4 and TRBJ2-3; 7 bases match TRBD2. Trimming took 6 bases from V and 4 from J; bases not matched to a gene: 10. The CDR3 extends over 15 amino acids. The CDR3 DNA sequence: TGTGCCAGCAGCCTACGGACTAGAGCAGCAGATACGCAGTATTTT. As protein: CASSLRTRAADTQYF.

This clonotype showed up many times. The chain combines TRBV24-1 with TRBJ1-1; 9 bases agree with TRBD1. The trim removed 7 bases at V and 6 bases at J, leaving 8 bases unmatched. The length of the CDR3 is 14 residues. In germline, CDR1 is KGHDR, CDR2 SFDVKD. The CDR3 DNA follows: TGTGCCACCAGGGGACAGGGTACGCGCGCTGAAGCTTTCTTT. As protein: CATRGQGTRAEAFF.

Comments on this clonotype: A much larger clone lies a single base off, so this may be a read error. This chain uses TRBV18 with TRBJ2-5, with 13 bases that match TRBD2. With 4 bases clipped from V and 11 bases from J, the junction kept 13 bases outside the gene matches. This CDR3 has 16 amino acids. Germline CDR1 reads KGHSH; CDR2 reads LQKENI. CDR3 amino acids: CASSRGLAGVGNEQYF. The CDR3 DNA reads TGTGCCAGCTCACGCGGACTAGCGGGAGTTGGGAATGAGCAGTACTTC. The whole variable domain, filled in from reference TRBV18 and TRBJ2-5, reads NAGVMQNPRHLVRRRGQEARLRCSPMKGHSHVYWYRQLPEEGLKFMVYLQKENIIDESGMPKERFSAEFPKEGPSILRIQQVVRGDSAAYFCASSRGLAGVGNEQYFGPGTRLLVL.